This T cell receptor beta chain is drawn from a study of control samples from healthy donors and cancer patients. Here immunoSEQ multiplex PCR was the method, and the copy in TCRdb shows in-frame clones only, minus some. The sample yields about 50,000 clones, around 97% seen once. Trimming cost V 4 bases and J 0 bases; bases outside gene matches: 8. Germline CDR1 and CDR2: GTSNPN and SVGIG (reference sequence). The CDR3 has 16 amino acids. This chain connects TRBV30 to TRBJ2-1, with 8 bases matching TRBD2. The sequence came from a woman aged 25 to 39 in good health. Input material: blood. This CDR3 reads CAWTFGGVGSYNEQFF. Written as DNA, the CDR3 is TGTGCCTGGACATTCGGGGGGGTGGGCTCCTACAATGAGCAGTTCTTC.